This section outlines one TCR beta chain sequence together with its context. Its antigen is still unknown. These data belong to a study of beta chain features in type 1 diabetes. Study-level findings and limits: Cells that show high TCR expression could be over-represented by cDNA sequencing.

Cell sorting via CD45RO/CCR7/CD25/CD127/CD95/CD27 was performed to obtain CD4+ naive, central memory, regulatory and stem cell-like memory cells. Every bit of the isolated RNA underwent reverse transcription, so sequencing read expressed TCRB transcripts. TCRdb keeps only in-frame clones here, not all; method: immunoSEQ multiplex PCR. In the table there are around 450,000 clones, about 10% of which are singletons. The specimen was naive CD4+ T cells from blood. This clonotype originated in a young woman in good health.

CDR3 sequence (DNA): TGTGCCAGCAGCTCCAGGGGGTTTGACACTGAAGCTTTCTTT. Residues: CASSSRGFDTEAFF. The chain recombines TRBV7-9 with TRBJ1-1; 7 nucleotides agree with TRBD1. J lost 3 bases, V lost 4 bases, and 5 bases had no gene match. Germline CDR1 SEHNR, CDR2 FQNEAQ (reference sequence). The CDR3 runs 14 residues.